Presented here are 10 T cell receptor beta chains from one specimen sequenced in a study of blood T cell repertoires in COVID-19. Repertoires were generated with immunoSEQ multiplex PCR, while TCRdb's copy carries only in-frame clones and drops some. Of roughly 240,000 clones in the sample, approximately 85% are singletons; the top ten hold about 5.1%. Sequenced sample: peripheral blood. The receptors derive from a man in his forties or fifties with COVID-19, enrolled during active disease.

The rearrangement joins TRBV24-1 to TRBJ1-2; the match to TRBD1 covers 8 bases. V dropped 4 bases and J dropped 4; count of bases not matched to a gene: 10. The CDR3 consists of 16 residues. The germline gives CDR1 KGHDR, CDR2 SFDVKD. The CDR3: CATSDARGRFGYGYTF. As DNA, the CDR3 is TGTGCCACCAGTGACGCCAGGGGGCGATTTGGCTATGGCTACACCTTC.

The gene calls are TRBV7-3 and TRBJ1-2; TRBD1 might be the D (6 bases). V was cut by 1 base and J by 5 bases, with 11 bases left in between. This CDR3 has 14 residues. The V gene's germline CDR1 is SGHTA and CDR2 FQGTGA. The CDR3 region has the DNA TGTGCCAGCAGCTTAAATGGGGGCGGGTATGGCTACACCTTC. Residues: CASSLNGGGYGYTF.

V usage is TRBV6-5 and J usage is TRBJ2-7, with 9 bases that match TRBD1. This CDR3 comprises 14 residues. Germline CDR1 is MNHEY and CDR2 is SVGAGI. V lost 6 bases, J lost 4 bases, and 7 bases stayed unmatched. CDR3 protein: CASSAQGAGYEQYF. Here the CDR3 DNA reads TGTGCCAGCAGCGCACAGGGGGCGGGATACGAGCAGTACTTC.

This clone was counted once. The rearrangement links TRBV2 to TRBJ1-6; D is uncertain. V was shortened by 5 bases and J by 7 bases, with 15 bases between the two germline ends. This CDR3 has 15 residues. Germline V gives CDR1 SNHLY, CDR2 FYNNEI. This CDR3 reads CASSLKSPRNSPLHF. CDR3 DNA: TGTGCCAGCAGTTTGAAGTCCCCGAGAAATTCACCCCTCCACTTT.

The genes are TRBV18 and TRBJ1-5; D gene uncertain. V lost 2 bases and J lost 4, with 6 bases in between. The length of the CDR3 is 13 residues. Germline CDR1 reads KGHSH; CDR2 reads LQKENI. The CDR3 bases are TGTGCCAGCTCACCAGAACGGAATCAGCCCCAGCATTTT. The encoded protein is CASSPERNQPQHF.

Comment on this clone: The sample has other DNA sequences that encode this CDR3 too. This chain connects TRBV7-2 to TRBJ2-2; no reliable D call. Germline assignment: CDR1 SGHTA and CDR2 FQGNSA. This CDR3 spans 13 amino acids. Trimming left V 1 base short and J 6 bases short, with 6 bases between. The CDR3 sequence: CASSLESAGELFF. The CDR3 DNA reads TGTGCCAGCAGCTTAGAATCGGCCGGGGAGCTGTTTTTT.

V gene TRBV5-4 combines with J gene TRBJ2-5; 8 nucleotides line up with TRBD1. The V segment lost 3 bases and the J segment 5 bases; nucleotides outside the gene matches: 9. This CDR3 has 15 amino acids. CDR1 is SGHNT, CDR2 YYREEE, per germline (reference sequence). CDR3: CASSSTGGRGETQYF. CDR3 in DNA: TGTGCCAGCAGCTCCACAGGGGGAAGAGGGGAGACCCAGTACTTC.

This chain links TRBV6-4 with TRBJ2-7, with a possible D match to TRBD2 (5 bases). Germline CDR1 MRHNA, CDR2 SNTAGT. The CDR3 covers 14 residues. The V end lost 4 bases, the J end lost 6 bases, and 16 bases lay between the germline ends. The CDR3 reads CASSVFEGSGEQYF. The CDR3 region has the DNA TGTGCCAGCAGTGTGTTCGAGGGTTCCGGCGAGCAGTACTTC.

The chain employs TRBV20-1 and TRBJ1-3; TRBD1 aligns across 7 bases. The V and J ends lost 3 bases and 0 bases, in that order; junction bases with no gene match: 2. Looked up from germline, CDR1 is DFQATT and CDR2 is SNEGSKA (reference sequence). The CDR3 is 14 residues long. CDR3 in amino acids: CSASRDSSGNTIYF. The CDR3 nucleotides read TGCAGTGCTAGTCGGGACAGCTCTGGAAACACCATATATTTT.

The gene calls are TRBV5-1 and TRBJ2-1; 9 bases fit TRBD2. CDR1 is SGHRS and CDR2 is YFSETQ in the germline V gene. This CDR3 is built from 16 residues. V shed 0 bases and J 4 bases; nucleotides not matched to a gene: 5. The CDR3 coding sequence is TGCGCCAGCAGCTTGGGGGGGACTAGCACATACAATGAGCAGTTCTTC. This sequence encodes CASSLGGTSTYNEQFF.